A selection of T cell receptor beta chains follows, all from one sample in a study of T cells in localized non-small cell lung cancer. Assay: immunoSEQ multiplex PCR; the TCRdb copy retains only in-frame clones and omits some. Counted here are tens of thousands of clones, less than 90% occurring once; the ten biggest clones make up about 31%. The sequencing used peripheral blood, collected before any cancer treatment. These TCRs come from a male donor older than 55 with stage I squamous cell lung carcinoma. CDR3s include the opening cysteine and the closing phenylalanine or tryptophan. D genes are given only for firm matches. Where a row states a size, it is once, few, many or the class of an expanded clone; other rows omit it.

d_call	clone_size	v_call	j_call	cdr3_nt	cdr3_aa
NA	NA	TRBV2	TRBJ2-5	TGTGCCAGCCTGTTGGGAATGGATAGGACCCAGTACTTC	CASLLGMDRTQYF
NA	NA	TRBV6-1	TRBJ1-5	TGTGCCAGCAGGGCCTTACTCGGGAACAATCAGCCCCAGCATTTT	CASRALLGNNQPQHF
TRBD1	once	TRBV14	TRBJ2-7	TGTGCCAGCAGCCAACTCGACAGGGGCCACGAGCAGTACTTC	CASSQLDRGHEQYF
TRBD1	few	TRBV9	TRBJ2-7	TGTGCCAGCAGCGTAGCGGGACAGGCCTCCTACGAGCAGTACTTC	CASSVAGQASYEQYF
NA	NA	TRBV2	TRBJ1-6	TGTGCCAGCATCGTGTGGGGGGGGGAAGGCTCACCCCTCCACTTT	CASIVWGGEGSPLHF
NA	NA	TRBV9	TRBJ2-1	TGTGCCAGCAGCGCCGGATTATTTGCGGATGAGCAGTTCTTC	CASSAGLFADEQFF
NA	NA	TRBV6-1	TRBJ2-1	TGTGCCAGCAGAGTGACGGGGAGGAATGAGCAGTTCTTC	CASRVTGRNEQFF
NA	NA	TRBV19	TRBJ1-2	TGTGCCAGTAGTATCCCAGGACAGAACTATGGCTACACCTTC	CASSIPGQNYGYTF
NA	NA	TRBV20-1	TRBJ2-7	TGCAGTGCTAGGAACTCCTACGAGCAGTACTTC	CSARNSYEQYF
NA	once	TRBV5-1	TRBJ2-2	TGCGCCAGCAGCTTTAAACAGTCGAACACCGGGGAGCTGTTTTTT	CASSFKQSNTGELFF
NA	NA	TRBV7-3	TRBJ2-3	TGTGCCAGCAGCCCACAAGCAGGGGACATTAGCACAGATACGCAGTATTTT	CASSPQAGDISTDTQYF
TRBD1	NA	TRBV6-5	TRBJ2-1	TGTGCCAGCAGTAGAACAGGGGATTTCTACAATGAGCAGTTCTTC	CASSRTGDFYNEQFF
TRBD1	NA	TRBV7-9	TRBJ2-7	TGTGCCAGCAGCTACGGGACAGGGTCCTACGAGCAGTACTTC	CASSYGTGSYEQYF
TRBD1	NA	TRBV7-2	TRBJ1-5	TGTGCCAGCAGCTTAGTTGGGACAGGGGTCCAGCCCCAGCATTTT	CASSLVGTGVQPQHF
NA	NA	TRBV9	TRBJ1-1	TGTGCCAGCAGTGCAGCCTGGAACACTGAAGCTTTCTTT	CASSAAWNTEAFF
TRBD2	NA	TRBV7-2	TRBJ2-7	TGTGCCAGCAGCTTAGGACTAGCGGGAGGCTCGGGAGAGCAGTACTTC	CASSLGLAGGSGEQYF
TRBD2	few	TRBV7-9	TRBJ2-3	TGTGCCAGCAGCCCCCGCCGGCTAGCGGGGAACACAGATACGCAGTATTTT	CASSPRRLAGNTDTQYF
NA	NA	TRBV7-7	TRBJ1-1	TGTGCTAGCAGCCCTAGTGAGAACACTGAAGCTTTCTTT	CASSPSENTEAFF
NA	once	TRBV2	TRBJ1-5	TGTGCCAGCAGGGAGGGCCGGGGGAACAATCAGCCCCAGCATTTT	CASREGRGNNQPQHF
NA	NA	TRBV2	TRBJ1-2	TGTGCCAGCAGCTCGGGACCTAGGGACTATGGCTACACCTTC	CASSSGPRDYGYTF
NA	few	TRBV6-1	TRBJ2-1	TGTGCCAGCAGACTTACTTGGGGCGAGCAGTTCTTC	CASRLTWGEQFF
NA	NA	TRBV19	TRBJ1-2	TGTGCCAGTAGTATCTCCAGCCCGCCATTGGACTATGGCTACACCTTC	CASSISSPPLDYGYTF
TRBD2	NA	TRBV5-1	TRBJ2-5	TGCGCCAGCAGCTTGCAGCTAGCGGGGTACGAAGGGGCCCAGTACTTC	CASSLQLAGYEGAQYF
NA	NA	TRBV27	TRBJ1-1	TGTGCCAGCAGTTTAAGTACGGGTCTGGGCACTGAAGCTTTCTTT	CASSLSTGLGTEAFF
NA	NA	TRBV5-1	TRBJ1-2	TGCGCCAGCAGAACCGGGTCGGACTATGGCTACACCTTC	CASRTGSDYGYTF
NA	NA	TRBV30	TRBJ1-5	TGTGCCTGGAGTTTAACAGGGTTTCAGCCCCAGCATTTT	CAWSLTGFQPQHF
TRBD2	NA	TRBV7-2	TRBJ2-5	TGTGCCAGCAGCCCGAGGACTAGTCGGGAGACCCAGTACTTC	CASSPRTSRETQYF
NA	NA	TRBV6-6	TRBJ2-7	TGTGCCAGCAGTTCCTCCGGGACATCCTACGAGCAGTACTTC	CASSSSGTSYEQYF
NA	NA	TRBV19	TRBJ2-5	TGTGCCAGTAGTATAAGGGTCAGCTACAAAGAGACCCAGTACTTC	CASSIRVSYKETQYF
NA	NA	TRBV29-1	TRBJ2-2	TGCAGCGTTGAAGATCTCTTTGCCGGGGAGCTGTTTTTT	CSVEDLFAGELFF
TRBD2	NA	TRBV9	TRBJ2-1	TGTGCCAGCAGCGTAGACATAGCGGGGGGGCTGAATGAGCAGTTCTTC	CASSVDIAGGLNEQFF
NA	NA	TRBV7-2	TRBJ2-7	TGTGCCAGCAGCCTAATTACACCTGCTCAACGGTACGAGCAGTACTTC	CASSLITPAQRYEQYF
TRBD2	NA	TRBV5-1	TRBJ2-1	TGCGCCAGCAGCTTGGATTCGGCTAGCGGGAGGGTATCTCCTAACAATGAGCAGTTCTTC	CASSLDSASGRVSPNNEQFF
TRBD1	NA	TRBV19	TRBJ2-1	TGTGCCAGTAGTACCGGACAGGGGGCTGGCAATGAGCAGTTCTTC	CASSTGQGAGNEQFF
TRBD1	NA	TRBV28	TRBJ1-3	TGTGCCAGCAGTCCGACAGGGGAGGCTGGAAACACCATATATTTT	CASSPTGEAGNTIYF
TRBD1	NA	TRBV18	TRBJ1-2	TGTGCCAGCTCACCACCCGAGTACAGGGGGAATGGCTACACCTTC	CASSPPEYRGNGYTF
NA	few	TRBV6-5	TRBJ1-2	TGTGCCAGCAGGGCCGTCACTAACTATGGCTACACCTTC	CASRAVTNYGYTF
TRBD2	NA	TRBV5-6	TRBJ2-2	TGTGCCAGCAGCTCACTAGCGGGAGGTTTGGGGAACACCGGGGAGCTGTTTTTT	CASSSLAGGLGNTGELFF
NA	NA	TRBV4-1	TRBJ1-2	TGCGCCAGCAGCCAAGAACCGACGGCGAAGAATGGCTACACCTTC	CASSQEPTAKNGYTF
TRBD2	NA	TRBV5-5	TRBJ2-1	TGTGCCAGCAGCCTTTCGACTAGCGGGAGACGGAATGAGCAGTTCTTC	CASSLSTSGRRNEQFF
NA	NA	TRBV6-4	TRBJ2-5	TGTGCCAGCAGTTGGACTAAACCTCTAGAGACCCAGTACTTC	CASSWTKPLETQYF
TRBD1	NA	TRBV27	TRBJ2-7	TGTGCCAGCAGCGGACAGGGTCGTTTCTACGAGCAGTACTTC	CASSGQGRFYEQYF